This passage covers 5 T cell receptor beta chains from one sample sequenced in a study of Ad26.COV2.S vaccination and SARS-CoV-2 variants. Assay used: immunoSEQ multiplex PCR; TCRdb lists only in-frame clones, some missing. In the table there are fewer than 900,000 clones, 70% to 90% of which are singletons. Treatment defined: some 20 received Ad26.COV2.S at low or high dose, single or two shots; a few received placebo; per-sample allocation not given. Following the first vaccine or placebo injection, samples were taken on day 63. Specimen: peripheral blood, collected in a trial of Ad26.COV2.S vaccine versus placebo. Receptor source: a person between 18 and 65 years old who received the Ad26.COV2.S COVID-19 vaccine or a placebo.

The chain is built from TRBV18 and TRBJ2-5; TRBD2 matches at 15 bases. This CDR3 comprises 16 residues. Germline CDR1 reads KGHSH; CDR2 reads LQKENI. With V trimmed by 5 bases and J by 3 bases, 4 bases remained unmatched. CDR3 bases: TGTGCCAGCTCATATGGACTAGCGGGAGGGGAAGAGACCCAGTACTTC. It is translated as CASSYGLAGGEETQYF.

Regarding this clone: The sample carries other DNA sequences with the same CDR3. The CDR3 is CASSIVRYNEQFF. CDR3 nucleotides: TGTGCCAGTAGTATAGTCCGGTACAATGAGCAGTTCTTC. The chain is built from TRBV19 and TRBJ2-1; D is uncertain. The V end was cut by 1 base, the J end by 4 bases, with 5 bases between. Germline CDR1 is LNHDA and CDR2 is SQIVND (reference sequence). The CDR3 consists of 13 residues.

In DNA, the CDR3 is TGTGCCAGCAGCCAAGATTTTGGAGGGCGGGATCCCCAGCATTTT. Translated, it gives CASSQDFGGRDPQHF. The chain has TRBV4-2 and TRBJ1-5; D unclear. From germline, CDR1 is LGHNA and CDR2 YNFKEQ. V was pared by 0 bases and J by 10 bases, with 16 bases between. CDR3 size: 15 residues.

The chain combines TRBV3-1 (or the pseudogene TRBV3-2) with TRBJ2-3; no definite D call. Germline CDR1 LGHDT, CDR2 YNNKEL (reference sequence). The ends were cut back, 0 bases at V and 2 bases at J, with 15 bases in the middle. This CDR3 spans 17 amino acids. The CDR3 here is CASSQDPALPNTDTQYF. CDR3 bases: TGTGCCAGCAGCCAAGATCCAGCACTCCCCAACACAGATACGCAGTATTTT.

This chain connects TRBV6-2 or TRBV6-3 to TRBJ2-6; the D is unclear. Germline assignment: CDR1 MNHEY and CDR2 SVGEGT. The germline V and J ends were trimmed by 4 bases and 3 bases, with 7 bases remaining between them. CDR3 length: 14 residues. CDR3 sequence: CASSLGGGANVLTF. The CDR3 coding sequence is TGTGCCAGCAGTTTAGGTGGTGGGGCCAACGTCCTGACTTTC.